This T cell receptor (beta chain) comes out of a study of cytomegalovirus exposure and HLA in healthy donors. Both 60 Vbeta primers and 13 Jbeta primers went into the PCR. TCRdb's table, derived via immunoSEQ multiplex PCR, lists solely in-frame clones and lacks some. This sample yields approximately 120,000 clones, of which approximately 78% are seen a single time; 5.5% to 8% belongs to the top ten. The CDR3 has 14 amino acids. V was trimmed by 6 bases and J by 6 bases, leaving 14 bases between them. Germline V gene sequence: CDR1 SEHNR, CDR2 FQNEAQ (reference sequence). This clone rates as medium-sized (0.01 to 0.1%).

This receptor was taken from a woman between 40 and 55 years old in good health and CMV-seronegative. What was sequenced was PBMCs. The rearrangement joins TRBV7-9 to TRBJ1-4; unclear D gene. The CDR3 spells CASRARSADEKLFF. CDR3 bases: TGTGCCAGCAGGGCCCGTTCAGCGGATGAAAAACTGTTTTTT.